Listed here are 5 T cell receptor beta chains from one sample, sequenced in a study of T cells in Graves' hyperthyroidism and ophthalmopathy. TCR beta CDR3 regions were amplified from RNA transcripts. TCR CDR3 underwent first-round RT-PCR with the HTBI primer set. TCRdb itself ran the multiplex PCR reads through MiXCR, one entry per CDR3 protein. Found here are a few hundred thousand distinct CDR3 sequences, about half of them singletons; the top ten hold more than 7.5%. The sample consisted of peripheral blood or thyroid tissue (not recorded which). Every receptor here comes from a woman younger than 35 with Graves' hyperthyroidism.

This clonotype occurred many times. J is TRBJ2-2 and V is TRBV6-6; TRBD2 is a possible D gene (6 bases). The CDR3 has 12 residues. Between the trimmed V and J ends, which lost 6 bases and 7 bases, there was a span of 9 bases. The germline CDR1 and CDR2 sequences are MNHNY and SVGAGI (reference sequence). For the CDR3, the DNA is TGTGCCAGCAGGCGGGACGACGGGGAGCTGTTTTTT. This sequence encodes CASRRDDGELFF.

In this sample, this clonotype turned up many times. This sequence joins TRBV5-1 and TRBJ2-7, with D possibly being TRBD2 (5 bases). The germline V and J ends were trimmed by 1 base and 4 bases, with 12 bases remaining between them. Germline loops: CDR1 SGHRS, CDR2 YFSETQ. The CDR3 runs to 14 residues. The CDR3 DNA reads as TGCGCCAGCAGCTTGATGGGAGATCTATACGAGCAGTACTTC. It encodes CASSLMGDLYEQYF.

The rearrangement uses TRBV5-5 and TRBJ1-6; D call uncertain. This CDR3 comprises 14 residues. In germline, CDR1 is SGHKS, CDR2 YYEKEE (reference sequence). V dropped 0 bases and J dropped 10 bases, with 11 bases sitting between them. The CDR3 is CASSLGSATSPLHF. The CDR3 bases are TGTGCCAGCAGCTTGGGGTCGGCCACCTCACCCCTCCACTTT.

The chain has TRBV29-1 and TRBJ2-2, with TRBD2 matching 12 bases. The germline CDR1 and CDR2 sequences are SQVTM and ANQGSEA. The CDR3 extends over 16 amino acids. With V trimmed by 2 bases and J by 4 bases, 5 bases remained unmatched. The CDR3 loop is CSVETSGRSVTGELFF. The CDR3 DNA follows: TGCAGCGTTGAAACTAGCGGGAGGTCAGTCACCGGGGAGCTGTTTTTT.

Only a few counts were recorded for this clonotype. The CDR3: CASSQALRYYEQYF. The CDR3 DNA reads as TGTGCCAGCAGCCAAGCTTTGCGGTACTACGAGCAGTACTTC. The V call is TRBV14, the J call TRBJ2-7; D remains ambiguous. V was shortened by 1 base and J by 3 bases, with 10 bases between the two germline ends. The germline CDR1 and CDR2 sequences are SGHDN and FVKESK. The CDR3 extends over 14 amino acids.